The 14 T cell receptor beta chains in this list originate from one sample, sequenced in a study of T cells in tuberculosis. The assay was immunoSEQ multiplex PCR, and TCRdb's table has in-frame clones only and misses some. The sample includes about 33,000 clones, nearly 90% of them seen just once. Time point described: new active TB diagnosis, blood taken before or within 7 days of starting treatment. Sequenced here: PBMCs, sampled at tuberculosis diagnosis. Receptor source: an adult with tuberculosis.

V gene TRBV7-3 combines with J gene TRBJ1-1; 12 nucleotides match TRBD1. The length of the CDR3 is 18 residues. Germline V gene data show CDR1 as SGHTA and CDR2 as FQGTGA. V shed 5 bases and J 5 bases; nucleotides not matched to a gene: 15. The CDR3 nucleotides are TGTGCCAGCAGCCCCCGTCCCGTCAGGGACAGGGGGCTTACTGAAGCTTTCTTT. Protein: CASSPRPVRDRGLTEAFF.

This chain links TRBV2 with TRBJ1-1; D perhaps matches TRBD1 (5 bases). Germline lookup yields CDR1 SNHLY and CDR2 FYNNEI. The CDR3 covers 16 residues. V was shortened by 7 bases and J by 2 bases, with 20 bases between the two germline ends. CDR3 loop: CASTRYGTGGNTEAFF. The DNA for the CDR3 is TGTGCCAGCACCCGATATGGGACGGGGGGAAACACTGAAGCTTTCTTT. Combining the CDR3 with reference TRBV2 and TRBJ1-1 gives the whole variable domain EPEVTQTPSHQVTQMGQEVILRCVPISNHLYFYWYRQILGQKVEFLVSFYNNEISEKSEIFDDQFSVERPDGSNFTLKIRSTKLEDSAMYFCASTRYGTGGNTEAFFGQGTRLTVV.

J is TRBJ2-7 and V is TRBV13; D not certain. V gave up 3 bases and J gave up 3 bases, with 3 bases separating them. CDR1 and CDR2 (germline): PRHDT, FYEKMQ (reference sequence). CDR3 length: 11 amino acids. CDR3 coding DNA: TGTGCCAGCAGCTTCTTCTACGAGCAGTACTTC. Its translation: CASSFFYEQYF.

This sequence joins TRBV19 and TRBJ1-1; 8 nucleotides line up with TRBD1. This CDR3 has 12 amino acids. CDR1 LNHDA and CDR2 SQIVND come from the germline V gene (reference sequence). Trimming took 4 bases from V and 6 from J; bases not matched to a gene: 1. The CDR3 reads CASSTGGPEAFF. CDR3 nucleotides: TGTGCCAGTAGTACAGGGGGCCCTGAAGCTTTCTTT.

The chain couples TRBV30 to TRBJ2-6; 7 bases are a match to TRBD1. CDR1 is GTSNPN, CDR2 SVGIG, per germline (reference sequence). V was pared by 7 bases and J by 5 bases, with 5 bases of the junction left unmatched. The CDR3 loop spans 13 amino acids. CDR3 bases: TGTGCCTACTTACAGGGGTGGGCCAACGTCCTGACTTTC. This encodes CAYLQGWANVLTF. Variable domain in full (rest from reference TRBV30 and TRBJ2-6): SQTIHQWPATLVQPVGSPLSLECTVEGTSNPNLYWYRQAAGRGLQLLFYSVGIGQISSEVPQNLSASRPQDRQFILSSKKLLLSDSGFYLCAYLQGWANVLTFGAGSRLTVL.

The rearrangement uses TRBV19 and TRBJ1-1; TRBD1 aligns across 9 bases. Per germline, CDR1 LNHDA and CDR2 SQIVND (reference sequence). This CDR3 contains 16 residues. Unmatched junction bases numbered 8, after V lost 6 bases and J lost 0 bases. The CDR3 here is CASSHTGGLMNTEAFF. In DNA, the CDR3 is TGTGCCAGTAGCCACACAGGGGGCCTGATGAACACTGAAGCTTTCTTT.

V is TRBV27 and J is TRBJ2-7, with TRBD2 matching 13 bases. Per germline, CDR1 MNHEY and CDR2 SMNVEV (reference sequence). The trim removed 6 bases at V and 6 bases at J, leaving 11 bases unmatched. The CDR3 is 16 residues long. The CDR3 nucleotides are TGTGCCAGCAGGATTGGGGGACTAGCGGGAAAAATCGAGCAGTACTTC. Translation gives CASRIGGLAGKIEQYF.

The chain couples TRBV28 to TRBJ1-5; 10 bases line up with TRBD1. Trimming removed 5 bases from V and 6 bases from J; junction bases left unmatched: 4. The CDR3 has 14 residues. Per the germline V gene, CDR1 is MDHEN and CDR2 is SYDVKM. The CDR3 loop reads CASSRDRGSQPQHF. In DNA form, the CDR3 reads TGTGCCAGCAGTCGGGACAGGGGATCTCAGCCCCAGCATTTT.

The chain employs TRBV28 and TRBJ2-7, with D unclear. Deletions cut 2 bases from V and 3 bases from J, with 5 bases between. This CDR3 is built from 12 residues. Per the germline V gene, CDR1 is MDHEN and CDR2 is SYDVKM. CDR3 loop: CASSLTGYEQYF. CDR3 bases: TGTGCCAGCAGTTTAACTGGCTACGAGCAGTACTTC.

Only one count was recorded for this clone. The V call is TRBV6-1, the J call TRBJ1-2; no definite D call. This CDR3 comprises 13 residues. Trimming removed 8 bases from V and 3 bases from J, with 13 bases in between. The germline V gene encodes CDR1 MNHNS and CDR2 SASEGT. As DNA, the CDR3 is TGTGCCAGCTATCTCTACGGGGACTATGGCTACACCTTC. It is translated as CASYLYGDYGYTF.

The chain employs TRBV4-2 and TRBJ1-2; perhaps TRBD1 as D (6 bases). Trimming removed 4 bases from V and 5 bases from J, with 14 bases in between. The CDR3 is 14 amino acids. In germline, CDR1 is LGHNA, CDR2 YNFKEQ. CDR3 bases: TGTGCCAGCAGCCCGGAAGGGGGGGTATATGGCTACACCTTC. Protein: CASSPEGGVYGYTF.

V and J are TRBV5-1 and TRBJ2-7, with D possibly TRBD2 on 6 matching bases. Trimming stripped 2 bases from V and 0 bases from J, with 12 bases between. The germline gives CDR1 SGHRS, CDR2 YFSETQ. The CDR3 spans 15 residues. The DNA of the CDR3 is TGCGCCAGCAGCTTAGCCGGGACTGACTCCTACGAGCAGTACTTC. It codes for CASSLAGTDSYEQYF.

The chain recombines TRBV11-2 with TRBJ1-1; D call uncertain. The germline V gene encodes CDR1 SGHAT and CDR2 FQNNGV. CDR3 length: 15 residues. The V end lost 1 base, the J end lost 1 base, and 10 bases lay between the germline ends. DNA of the CDR3: TGTGCCAGCAGCTTAGTTGTCCAGGCGAACACTGAAGCTTTCTTT. Its protein is CASSLVVQANTEAFF. The full variable domain, with the rest looked up from reference TRBV11-2 and TRBJ1-1, is EAGVAQSPRYKIIEKRQSVAFWCNPISGHATLYWYQQILGQGPKLLIQFQNNGVVDDSQLPKDRFSAERLKGVDSTLKIQPAKLEDSAVYLCASSLVVQANTEAFFGQGTRLTVV.

This chain joins TRBV4-1 and TRBJ2-5, with D maybe TRBD1 (8 bases). V lost 0 bases to trimming and J lost 0 bases, with 14 bases between them. In germline, CDR1 is MGHRA, CDR2 YSYEKL. The CDR3 totals 17 residues. The CDR3 coding sequence is TGCGCCAGCAGCCAAGAAAACAGGGGGGGGTACCAAGAGACCCAGTACTTC. This codes for CASSQENRGGYQETQYF.